Listed here is a single TCR beta chain. The junction departs from the called germline gene at one end, perhaps through a read error. TCRdb fed the 5' RACE reads into MiXCR, producing one record per CDR3 protein. The sample has around 370,000 distinct CDR3 sequences, around 21% seen once. This sample stems from a study of T-cell memory formation after mild COVID-19. This CDR3 is built from 14 residues. Germline V CDR1 and CDR2: SSHAT, FNYEAQ (reference sequence). The sequenced sample consisted of PBMCs or a T cell subset sorted from them (not recorded which). This TCR was sampled from an adult woman who had mild COVID-19 (a few samples of this study predate the infection). Cell type and time point are not known. The chain is built from TRBV7-7 and TRBJ2-5, with a tentative D call TRBD1 (6 bases). This chain's CDR3 is CASSKNRVGETQYF. CDR3 in DNA: TGTGCTAGCAGCAAAAACAGGGTTGGGGAGACCCAGTACTTC.